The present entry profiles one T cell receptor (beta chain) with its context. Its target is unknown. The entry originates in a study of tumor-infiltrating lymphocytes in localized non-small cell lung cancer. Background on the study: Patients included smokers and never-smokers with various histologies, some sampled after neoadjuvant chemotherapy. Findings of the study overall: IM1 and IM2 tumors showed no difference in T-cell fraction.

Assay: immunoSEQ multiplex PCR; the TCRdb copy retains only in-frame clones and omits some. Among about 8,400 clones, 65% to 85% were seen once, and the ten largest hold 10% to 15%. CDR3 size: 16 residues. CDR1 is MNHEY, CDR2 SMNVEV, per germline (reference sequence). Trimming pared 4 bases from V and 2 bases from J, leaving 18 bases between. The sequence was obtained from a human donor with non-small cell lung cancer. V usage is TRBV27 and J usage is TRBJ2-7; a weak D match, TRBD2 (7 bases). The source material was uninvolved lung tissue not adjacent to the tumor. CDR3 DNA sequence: TGTGCCAGCAGTTCACGGCGAACGGGGGGCACCTACGAGCAGTACTTC. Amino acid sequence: CASSSRRTGGTYEQYF.